This T cell receptor (beta chain) was found in a study of T cells expressing NK-cell markers (dated by TCRdb to about 2020). About the full investigation: TCR beta-chain repertoires were profiled in sorted CD3+CD56+NKG2C+, CD3+CD56+NKG2C- and CD3+CD56-NKG2C+ T-cell subsets from fewer than 10 donors. Seven of the eight sequenced donors were HCMV-seropositive and one was HCMV-seronegative. Randomly selected healthy volunteers, three men and five women, were used as the eight sequenced donors. Illumina HiSeq 2000/2500, MiSeq or NextSeq was used to sequence libraries as 2 x 150 bp reads.

Study-wide findings and limitations: It remained unclear whether the expanded NKG2C-expressing T cell clones were specific for HCMV antigens. In six donors, the dominant CD3+CD56+NKG2C+ clonotypes were among the top 10 CD8+ clonotypes and accounted for roughly 1.0-8% of CD8+ T cells. Those dominant clonotypes were again the most abundant among CD3+CD56-NKG2C+ cells in several donors, at about 28.3-65%.

The instrument was an Illumina HiSeq 2000. TCR beta cDNA libraries were prepared using 5'RACE template switching, which introduced a universal primer site and unique molecular identifiers. cDNA synthesis was primed from the TCR beta constant segment, followed by two successive PCR amplification steps. Per the source publication's procedure: MIGEC was used to demultiplex reads and group reads by UMI, and MiTCR was used to assemble and quantify clonotypes. Only TCR cDNA sequences supported by at least two reads were kept to exclude erroneous sequences. The tcR package was used for downstream repertoire analysis, with clonotypes matched between fractions based on CDR3 nucleotide sequence plus V segment. Antigen specificity was annotated against VDJdb with VDJmatch, allowing one amino acid substitution in CDR3. One entry per CDR3 protein sequence results from the TCRdb reprocessing of the reads, with DNA left out. The V and J calls here are based on TCRdb, not the publication. This sample's table lists 200,000 to 300,000 distinct CDR3 sequences. The ten largest clones represent approximately 0.39% of the sample.

A commercial ELISA kit detecting HCMV-specific IgG in serum was used to determine HCMV serostatus. Peripheral blood mononuclear cells were isolated from blood by Ficoll density gradient centrifugation. With regard to this clonotype: There is no known antigen for this receptor.

Including cysteine and phenylalanine, the CDR3 has 17 amino acids. No DNA appears here. Reading the germline V gene (reference sequence) gives CDR1 LGHDT and CDR2 YNNKEL. The sequence came from a man aged 18 to 29 in good health. Donor details come from another sample of the same person, matched by shared clones. The chain links TRBV3-1 with TRBJ2-7; TCRdb names TRBD2, which stays unverified in the absence of DNA. Sequencing input: blood T cells: a sorted CD56 or NKG2C T cell subset, CD4+ or CD8+ T cells, or bulk PBMC T cells (not recorded which). The encoded CDR3 is CASSQGWGLGSSYEQYF.